Sequencing of this T cell receptor (beta chain) was carried out in a study of CD4 T cells in relation to SARS-CoV-2 and coronaviruses. Germline values: CDR1 MNHEY, CDR2 SVGAGI. The CDR3 is 11 amino acids. Trimming took 7 bases from V and 9 from J, leaving 12 bases between them. CD4+ T cells from unexposed donors were obtained before the COVID-19 pandemic (2011-2018). Isolation of CD4+ T cells took place after about 9 days in culture. As cell numbers allowed, unexposed-donor CD4+ T cells faced SARS-CoV-2 S/N and four cold-coronavirus spikes. Clones were read by immunoSEQ multiplex PCR, and TCRdb kept only the in-frame ones, dropping some. The sample has roughly 18,000 clones, 70% to 80% seen once. This clone was detected only a few times. Antigen: not known.

This TCR came from a human donor in good health. The chain links TRBV6-5 to TRBJ1-1; D may be TRBD1 (6 bases). The sequencing input was CD4+ T cells from PBMCs, cultured in vitro. CDR3 amino acids: CASIEDRKAFF. The CDR3 nucleotides read TGTGCCAGCATCGAAGACAGGAAAGCTTTCTTT.